A selection of T cell receptor beta chains follows, all from one sample in a study of blood T cell repertoires in COVID-19. This table comes from immunoSEQ multiplex PCR, and its TCRdb copy is limited to in-frame clones, with some not included. The data show approximately 270,000 clones, about 89% seen once. The sequenced material came from peripheral blood. The receptors were sampled from a man aged 25 to 40 with acute or convalescent COVID-19. The conserved cysteine and the conserved F or W are not part of the CDR3 here.

cdr3_aa | j_call | v_call
ASSLAYGQQETQY | TRBJ2-5 | TRBV7-9
ARSLARDPDTQY | TRBJ2-3 | TRBV5-3
ASSYSAGTGYEKLF | TRBJ1-4 | TRBV6-5
SVGAGVRKETQY | TRBJ2-5 | TRBV29-1
ASSQGFRAVQETQY | TRBJ2-5 | TRBV14
ASSLAGTGKVQY | TRBJ2-7 | TRBV28
ASSLGGGQPQH | TRBJ1-5 | TRBV19
ASSLASQRRSSYNEQF | TRBJ2-1 | TRBV7-9
ASSLISPGEKLF | TRBJ1-4 | TRBV11-2
ASSYYGQGGLEQY | TRBJ2-7 | TRBV6-5
ASSYSGPQETQY | TRBJ2-5 | TRBV6-2/TRBV6-3
ASSPSGRDNEQF | TRBJ2-1 | TRBV7-9
ATSDGRRVEAF | TRBJ1-1 | TRBV24-1
ASSITGGSDNQPQH | TRBJ1-5 | TRBV19
ASSQAPGQDNQPQH | TRBJ1-5 | TRBV4-1
ASSGERGHEQY | TRBJ2-7 | TRBV6-4
ASSVGGGAYLNTQY | TRBJ2-3 | TRBV9
ASSLAGGPSDTQY | TRBJ2-3 | TRBV11-2
ASSQEGRAPLH | TRBJ1-6 | TRBV4-2
AISGGGSLAGINYEQY | TRBJ2-7 | TRBV10-3
ASSFRDRGRGELF | TRBJ2-2 | TRBV7-8
ASRRILRETEAF | TRBJ1-1 | TRBV13
ASSPTVASGADTQY | TRBJ2-3 | TRBV11-3
ASSWGTGTRNTGELF | TRBJ2-2 | TRBV5-1
ASSLRGFGSNQPQH | TRBJ1-5 | TRBV5-5
ASSIGAELGYNSPLH | TRBJ1-6 | TRBV19
ASSYTGQLKAGNTEAF | TRBJ1-1 | TRBV5-1
ASSLDRSPADTQY | TRBJ2-3 | TRBV7-8
ASSQVPGTGSNSGNTIY | TRBJ1-3 | TRBV14
ASSDLGGPREDEQY | TRBJ2-7 | TRBV6-4
ASSEAGQGFEQY | TRBJ2-7 | TRBV10-1
ASALQGSDTQY | TRBJ2-3 | TRBV7-2